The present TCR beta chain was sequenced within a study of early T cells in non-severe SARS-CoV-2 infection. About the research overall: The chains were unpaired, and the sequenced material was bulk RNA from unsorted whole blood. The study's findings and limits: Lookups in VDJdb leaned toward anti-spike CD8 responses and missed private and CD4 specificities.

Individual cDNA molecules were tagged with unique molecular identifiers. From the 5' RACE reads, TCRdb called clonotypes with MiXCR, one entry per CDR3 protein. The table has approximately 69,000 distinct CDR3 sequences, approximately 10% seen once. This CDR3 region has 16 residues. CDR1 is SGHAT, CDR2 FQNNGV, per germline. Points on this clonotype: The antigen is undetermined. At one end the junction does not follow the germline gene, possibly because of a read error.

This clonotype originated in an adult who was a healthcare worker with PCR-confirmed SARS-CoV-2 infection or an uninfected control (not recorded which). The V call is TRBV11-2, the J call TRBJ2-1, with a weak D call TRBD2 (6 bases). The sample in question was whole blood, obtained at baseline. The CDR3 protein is CAGSSPSSGGYNEQFF. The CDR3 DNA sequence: TGTGCCGGCAGCTCTCCGAGTAGCGGTGGCTACAATGAGCAGTTCTTC.